Reported below is one TCR beta chain. Its matching antigen is unknown. This record belongs to a study of T cells in Graves' hyperthyroidism and ophthalmopathy. Notes on the study in general: Classification by a 13 V-J model distinguished ophthalmopathy from stable hyperthyroidism.

Each patient was aged 18 to 65 and had newly diagnosed hyperthyroidism of under 2 months' duration. From RNA transcripts, TCR beta CDR3 regions were amplified. The TCR CDR3 first-round RT-PCR relied on the HTBI primer set. TCRdb recomputed calls from the multiplex PCR reads with MiXCR, one row per CDR3 protein. This sample has 370,000 or so distinct CDR3 sequences; roughly 25% occur once, and the top ten carry roughly 80%. This CDR3 is built from 15 residues. In germline, CDR1 is SNHLY, CDR2 FYNNEI. The V end was cut by 0 bases, the J end by 0 bases, with 6 bases between. This TCR derives from a man in his fifties with Graves' hyperthyroidism. This chain uses TRBV2 with TRBJ2-1; D unresolved. The sequencing input was blood. The CDR3 DNA is TGTGCCAGCAGTGAAGCGGTTAGCTCCTACAATGAGCAGTTCTTC. This encodes CASSEAVSSYNEQFF. Full variable domain (rest looked up from reference TRBV2 and TRBJ2-1): EPEVTQTPSHQVTQMGQEVILRCVPISNHLYFYWYRQILGQKVEFLVSFYNNEISEKSEIFDDQFSVERPDGSNFTLKIRSTKLEDSAMYFCASSEAVSSYNEQFFGPGTRLTVL.